The present TCR beta chain was sequenced within a study of shared clonotypes between healthy human individuals. The ends were cut back, 0 bases at V and 6 bases at J, with 11 bases in the middle. There are 15 residues in the CDR3. In germline, CDR1 is LGHNA, CDR2 YNFKEQ. Naive CD8 populations comprised CD45RO-negative cells positively selected for CCR7, excluding terminally differentiated effector memory CD45RA+ cells. Produced via immunoSEQ multiplex PCR; TCRdb's table is partial and in-frame only. The table shows about 2 million clones, with roughly 95% occurring only once. The TCR originated in a man younger than 30 in good health. The V call is TRBV4-2, the J call TRBJ1-4; D not resolved. Sample: naive CD8+ T cells sorted from blood. In nucleotides, the CDR3 is TGTGCCAGCAGCCAAGATGTGACCGTGGATGAAAAACTGTTTTTT. The encoded protein is CASSQDVTVDEKLFF.